Included here is one T cell receptor (beta chain) sequence, with context. Its antigen is unknown. These data belong to a study of CD8+ T cells in alopecia areata. Study-wide background: Treated patients were given 5 to 10 mg oral tofacitinib twice daily. Scalp area affected, as a percentage, set the severity score of treated patients.

CDR1 is SGHRS, CDR2 YFSETQ, per germline. CDR3 size: 13 residues. V was shortened by 1 base and J by 7 bases, with 12 bases between the two germline ends. Extraction and reverse transcription of RNA yielded cDNA as the sequencing template. Data came from immunoSEQ multiplex PCR; TCRdb stores just in-frame clones and leaves some out. The sample has about 220,000 clones, less than 75% seen once. The study's findings and limits: Tofacitinib significantly decreased scalp clonality and expanded CD8+ clones among top 100.

Treatment denoted: oral pan-JAK inhibitor, 5-10 mg twice daily. As part of sample collection, lesional scalp punch biopsies and peripheral blood were taken from alopecia areata patients. This clonotype was sampled from a human donor with alopecia areata. This specimen was CD4+ T cells sorted from blood, taken at week 4, from a patient treated with tofacitinib. V is TRBV5-1 and J is TRBJ2-7; no reliable D call. The CDR3 region is CASSLSGEFEQYF. CDR3 nucleotides: TGCGCCAGCAGCTTGTCAGGTGAATTTGAGCAGTACTTC. The full variable domain, with the rest looked up from reference TRBV5-1 and TRBJ2-7, is KAGVTQTPRYLIKTRGQQVTLSCSPISGHRSVSWYQQTPGQGLQFLFEYFSETQRNKGNFPGRFSGRQFSNSRSEMNVSTLELGDSALYLCASSLSGEFEQYFGPGTRLTVT.